The following is a T cell receptor beta chain sequence with its context. The entry originates in a study of cytotoxic CD8 clonotypes in ibrutinib-treated CLL. The data were produced by immunoSEQ multiplex PCR, yet TCRdb's version contains in-frame clones alone and is incomplete. The sample includes about 92,000 clones, approximately 77% seen only once; the top ten take just under 25%. The germline gives CDR1 MDHEN, CDR2 SYDVKM. Trimming stripped 2 bases from V and 4 bases from J, with 6 bases between. The CDR3 contains 13 residues. The V call is TRBV28, the J call TRBJ1-5; D unclear. The sample here was PBMCs, taken after 24 months of ibrutinib treatment. The sequence was collected from a human donor with chronic lymphocytic leukemia. As DNA, the CDR3 is TGTGCCAGCAGTTTAGTGGGGAATCAGCCCCAGCATTTT. Its protein is CASSLVGNQPQHF.